The T cell receptor beta chain described here comes from a study of shared clonotypes between healthy human individuals. Study context: CD4 naive cells filled three plates per donor, CD4 memory three, CD8 naive two and CD8 memory one.

Study-wide results and caveats: Among donors, clonotype sharing was expected to be affected by sequencing depth.

For this clone: Its antigen is unknown.

Authors' analysis steps: ImmunoSEQ output lacked quality scores and full-length reads, limiting matched filtering. Using immunoSEQ multiplex PCR, the repertoire was profiled, and TCRdb retains in-frame clones only, with some absent. That table supplies the V and J calls and clone size; D and trimming were determined from the DNA. This sample has fewer than 1 million clones, with roughly 96% found just once. The naive CD8 fraction comprised CD45RO-negative cells positively selected for CCR7 and excluded terminally differentiated effector memory CD45RA+ cells. The TCR originated in a man aged 25-45 years in good health. The material sequenced was naive CD8+ T cells sorted from blood.

The CDR3 region has the DNA TGTGCCAGCAGCGCGGGACAGGCCCCGGGAAACACCATATATTTT. Its translation is CASSAGQAPGNTIYF. The chain is built from TRBV7-6 and TRBJ1-3; 8 nucleotides match TRBD1. The CDR3 is made up of 15 amino acids. CDR1 SGHVS and CDR2 FNYEAQ come from the germline V gene. V lost 5 bases and J lost 4; bases outside the gene matches: 7.